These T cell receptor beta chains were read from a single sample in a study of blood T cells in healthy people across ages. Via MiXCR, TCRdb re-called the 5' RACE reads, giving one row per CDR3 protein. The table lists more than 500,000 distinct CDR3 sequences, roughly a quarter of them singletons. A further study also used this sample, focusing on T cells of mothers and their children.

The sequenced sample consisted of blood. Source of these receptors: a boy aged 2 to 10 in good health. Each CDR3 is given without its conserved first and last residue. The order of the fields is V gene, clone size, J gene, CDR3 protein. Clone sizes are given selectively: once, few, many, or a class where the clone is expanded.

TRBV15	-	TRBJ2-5	ATSPRLGETQY
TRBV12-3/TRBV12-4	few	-	ASSLNGGASYEQY
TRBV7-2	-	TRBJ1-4	ASSLTQGANEKLF
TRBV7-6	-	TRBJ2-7	ASSPTHMFEQY
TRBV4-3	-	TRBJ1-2	ASSQKSGGQGAYYGYT
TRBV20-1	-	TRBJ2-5	SAGARLGQETQY
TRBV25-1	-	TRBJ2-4	ASSGTSGRVIQY
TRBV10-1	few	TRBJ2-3	ASSDGGLQTDTQY
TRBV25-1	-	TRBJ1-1	ASSEGGRNTEAF
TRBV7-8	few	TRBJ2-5	ASRAGGQETQY
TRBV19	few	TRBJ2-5	ASNRELEETQY
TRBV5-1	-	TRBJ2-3	ASSLGEARRDTQY
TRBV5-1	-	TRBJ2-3	ASGPSAGGPPDTQY
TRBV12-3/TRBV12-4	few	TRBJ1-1	ASSFSTGRLTEAF
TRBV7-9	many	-	ASSPTAGGKGEQY
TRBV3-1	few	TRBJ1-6	ASGHAASYSPLH
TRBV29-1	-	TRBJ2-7	SVFRAVQTSYEQY
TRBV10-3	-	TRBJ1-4	AISDQTGPNEKLF